The following is a T cell receptor beta chain sequence with its context. The record originates from a study of human T cells and chemical hapten exposure. The CDR3 runs 15 residues. Per the germline V gene, CDR1 is SEHNR and CDR2 is FQNEAQ (reference sequence). Trimming shortened V by 5 bases and J by 2 bases, and 10 bases separated the two germline ends. Time point in this sample: healthy volunteer bleed at 6 weeks. The total RNA was obtained from whole blood that was not fractionated. TCRdb redid the calling of the RACE reads with MiXCR, one entry per CDR3 protein. This table has tens of thousands of distinct CDR3 sequences, about 9% appearing once.

The specimen was whole blood. This receptor was obtained from a male donor in good health. Some clones in this sample may be carry-over from other donors' samples. This chain joins TRBV7-9 and TRBJ1-6; D remains ambiguous. Here the CDR3 reads CASSIQDTYNSPLHF. CDR3 coding DNA: TGTGCCAGCAGCATCCAAGATACCTATAATTCACCCCTCCACTTT.